Included here is one T cell receptor beta chain sequence, with context. Its cognate antigen is unknown. Measured with immunoSEQ multiplex PCR; TCRdb has only the in-frame clones, and not every one. The data show more than 9,500 clones, around 84% seen once. Patients with chemo-refractory metastatic non-small-cell lung cancer received focal radiation plus CTLA-4 blockade with ipilimumab. V lost 6 bases, J lost 8 bases, and 8 bases lay in between. The CDR3 runs 11 residues. CDR1 is MNHNS and CDR2 is SASEGT in the germline V gene. These data originate in a study of radiotherapy plus CTLA-4 blockade in lung cancer. For the study at large: Around 19% of enrolled patients responded objectively, and roughly 30% had disease control.

Findings and caveats of the study: The study found tumor-derived TCR clones expanded in blood after radiotherapy plus ipilimumab. How blood T cell clones changed early, along with interferon-beta, reportedly forecast response best.

The input for sequencing was peripheral blood, taken from a patient treated with radiotherapy plus ipilimumab. The TCR sequence derives from a human donor with non-small cell lung cancer that progressed on radiotherapy plus ipilimumab. The chain has TRBV6-1 and TRBJ1-5; D ambiguous. The CDR3 spells CASSPGEPQHF. Written as DNA, the CDR3 is TGTGCCAGCAGCCCCGGGGAGCCCCAGCATTTT.